These 24 T cell receptor beta chains were all obtained from the same sample, sequenced in a study of metastatic and nonmetastatic thyroid tumors. No treatment had been given to any patient before thyroid surgery. TCRdb re-analyzed the PCR reads through MiXCR. The data contain approximately 20,000 clones, 32% of them singletons. The material sequenced was adjacent normal tissue. All receptors derive from a female donor with papillary thyroid cancer or a benign thyroid nodule (not recorded which). Some clones in this sample may be carry-over from other donors' samples.

V gene TRBV6-1 combines with J gene TRBJ2-1, with TRBD2 identical over 13 bases. The CDR3 is 15 residues long. CDR1 MNHNS and CDR2 SASEGT come from the germline V gene. V trimming: 6 bases; J trimming: 8 bases; junction bases outside the gene matches: 7. In DNA form, the CDR3 reads TGTGCCAGCAGCCCCGGGACTAGCGGGAACGATGAGCAGTTCTTC. Amino acids: CASSPGTSGNDEQFF.

The chain links TRBV9 to TRBJ2-3, with 9 bases that match TRBD2. Germline CDR1 SGDLS, CDR2 YYNGEE. This CDR3 is 15 amino acids long. The V and J ends lost 4 bases and 2 bases, in that order; junction bases with no gene match: 5. CDR3 in DNA: TGTGCCAGCAGCCAAGGACTAGCGAACACAGATACGCAGTATTTT. It is translated as CASSQGLANTDTQYF.

This clone was observed at least ten times. The chain recombines TRBV27 with TRBJ1-2; D is ambiguous. This CDR3 is 13 amino acids long. In germline, CDR1 is MNHEY, CDR2 SMNVEV (reference sequence). V was clipped by 6 bases and J by 1 base, with 9 bases between them. As DNA, the CDR3 is TGTGCCAGCAGCTTCGAGGGTAACTATGGCTACACCTTC. Translated: CASSFEGNYGYTF.

The genes are TRBV4-1 and TRBJ1-6, with TRBD1 matching 12 bases. The junction had 9 bases not matched to a gene; V was cut back by 3 bases and J by 12 bases. The CDR3 consists of 16 residues. CDR1 and CDR2 from the germline V gene are MGHRA and YSYEKL. The DNA for the CDR3 is TGCGCCAGCAGCCAGGGACAGGGGGCGCAAGGTCTACCCCTCCACTTT. Encoded protein: CASSQGQGAQGLPLHF.

The rearrangement uses TRBV28 and TRBJ1-5, with 9 nucleotides matching TRBD1. The CDR3 covers 13 residues. Germline V CDR1 and CDR2: MDHEN, SYDVKM. V lost 6 bases to trimming and J lost 6 bases; unmatched junction nucleotides: 3. The CDR3 sequence is CASRGTGSQPQHF. CDR3 nucleotide sequence: TGTGCCAGCAGGGGGACAGGGAGTCAGCCCCAGCATTTT.

This clone has at least ten counts. V is TRBV28 and J is TRBJ1-4; no firm D call. The CDR3 spans 12 residues. CDR1 is MDHEN, CDR2 SYDVKM, per germline. CDR3 coding DNA: TGTGCTTCGGGGTCTGCTAATGAAAAACTGTTTTTT. It encodes CASGSANEKLFF.

This clone appeared many times. J is TRBJ1-1 and V is TRBV6-1; D not resolved. The CDR3 has 11 amino acids. V lost 8 bases to trimming and J lost 0 bases, with 4 bases between them. Per germline, CDR1 MNHNS and CDR2 SASEGT. The CDR3 DNA reads as TGTGCCAGCGGTATGAACACTGAAGCTTTCTTT. This translates into CASGMNTEAFF.

In its sample, this clone ranks as medium-sized. This rearrangement joins TRBV28 to TRBJ2-5, with TRBD1 matching 8 bases. V was clipped by 5 bases and J by 2 bases; unmatched bases: 13. The germline gives CDR1 MDHEN, CDR2 SYDVKM. The CDR3 is 17 amino acids. The CDR3, as DNA: TGTGCCAGCAGTCCCGGACAGGGACGATCACAGCAAGAGACCCAGTACTTC. Amino acids: CASSPGQGRSQQETQYF.

Ten or more counts support this clone. V gene TRBV4-2 combines with J gene TRBJ1-4, with a possible D match to TRBD1 (5 bases). The germline V gene has CDR1 LGHNA and CDR2 YNFKEQ. Deletions cut 3 bases from V and 12 bases from J, with 8 bases between. The CDR3 loop spans 11 amino acids. CDR3 loop: CASSQGPELFF. The CDR3 nucleotides read TGTGCCAGCAGCCAGGGACCGGAACTGTTTTTT.

The genes are TRBV20-1 and TRBJ2-7; no firm D call. Germline CDR1 and CDR2: DFQATT and SNEGSKA (reference sequence). Trimming took off 0 bases at V and 3 bases at J, with 15 bases between the two ends. The CDR3 spans 15 residues. Here the CDR3 DNA reads TGCAGTGCTAGAGATAGGGCCAGAGTGAGCTACGAGCAGTACTTC. Translation gives CSARDRARVSYEQYF.

This clone is deemed medium-sized. The chain has TRBV24-1 and TRBJ2-2; D call uncertain. Trimming removed 5 bases at V and 0 bases at J, with 9 bases between. The CDR3 covers 15 residues. Germline-derived CDR1 and CDR2 are KGHDR and SFDVKD. CDR3 protein: CATSVRNANTGELFF. CDR3 coding DNA: TGTGCCACCAGTGTGAGAAACGCGAACACCGGGGAGCTGTTTTTT.

As DNA, the CDR3 is TGTGCCAGCAGCCCCCGCGTGAAGGGCCAAGAGACCCAGTACTTC. Its translation is CASSPRVKGQETQYF. This chain joins TRBV3-1 and TRBJ2-5; no definite D call. V gave up 4 bases and J gave up 1 base, with 13 bases separating them. Germline CDR1 and CDR2: LGHDT and YNNKEL (reference sequence). The CDR3 runs 15 residues.

The table lists this clone with a few counts. V usage is TRBV20-1 and J usage is TRBJ1-1; 10 bases agree with TRBD1. CDR1 DFQATT and CDR2 SNEGSKA come from the germline V gene (reference sequence). The CDR3 runs 14 residues. Trimming took 6 bases from V and 5 from J; bases not matched to a gene: 9. The CDR3 region is CSALTGGAGTEAFF. The CDR3 DNA follows: TGCAGTGCCCTGACAGGGGGCGCAGGGACTGAAGCTTTCTTT.

In its sample, this clone was seen a few times. The V gene is TRBV6-1, the J gene TRBJ1-2, with D tentatively TRBD1 (5 bases). The V gene lost 3 bases and the J gene lost 5 bases, with 22 bases spanning the gap. Germline V gene sequence: CDR1 MNHNS, CDR2 SASEGT. CDR3 length: 17 amino acids. CDR3 residues: CASSDKSTTGRIYGYTF. CDR3 in DNA: TGTGCCAGCAGTGATAAGTCAACCACAGGCCGTATATATGGCTACACCTTC.

Notes on this clone: Lacking the conserved final phenylalanine or tryptophan, this CDR3 likely reflects a read error. The DNA is omitted, as the CDR3 cannot be located on it reliably, and the CDR3 follows TCRdb's listing. This chain links TRBV6-1 with TRBJ2-6; the table assigns TRBD1, which was not confirmed against the DNA. The CDR3 length is 9 residues, termini included. Germline CDR1 and CDR2: MNHNS and SASEGT. The chain's CDR3 is CASSAGQVA.

The chain carries TRBV9 and TRBJ2-5; the match to TRBD1 covers 7 bases. With V trimmed by 0 bases and J by 4 bases, 12 bases remained unmatched. The germline CDR1 and CDR2 sequences are SGDLS and YYNGEE. CDR3 length equals 17 residues. Here the CDR3 reads CASSVGILDREGETQYF. DNA of the CDR3: TGTGCCAGCAGCGTAGGTATCCTCGACAGGGAAGGAGAGACCCAGTACTTC.

There are many counts of this clone. The DNA for the CDR3 is TGTGCCAGCAGCCAAGAGGCAGGGACTAACTATGGCTACACCTTC. Its translation: CASSQEAGTNYGYTF. V usage is TRBV4-2 and J usage is TRBJ1-2; D might be TRBD1 (5 bases). CDR1 is LGHNA and CDR2 is YNFKEQ in the germline V gene. The CDR3 totals 15 residues. V lost 0 bases and J 0 bases, leaving 8 bases between the germline ends.

This clone is classed as medium-sized. This sequence joins TRBV24-1 and TRBJ2-3; weak D call: TRBD1 (5 bases). CDR3 length equals 14 residues. Germline lookup yields CDR1 KGHDR and CDR2 SFDVKD. Trimming removed 4 bases at V and 4 bases at J, with 11 bases between. The CDR3 region has the DNA TGTGCCACCAGTGAACCCCAGGGTTCAGATACGCAGTATTTT. Encoded protein: CATSEPQGSDTQYF.

This chain connects TRBV12-3 or TRBV12-4 to TRBJ2-7, with D possibly being TRBD2 (7 bases). This CDR3 spans 14 amino acids. With 1 base removed from V and 4 bases from J, the gap between germline ends came to 11 bases. CDR3 protein: CASSLEGGAYEQYF. Here the CDR3 DNA reads TGTGCCAGCAGTTTAGAGGGGGGGGCATACGAGCAGTACTTC.

This clone was seen a few times. V gene TRBV11-2 combines with J gene TRBJ2-7; 13 positions agree with TRBD2. The CDR3 length is 17 residues. Trimming cost V 5 bases and J 7 bases; bases outside gene matches: 14. CDR1 is SGHAT and CDR2 is FQNNGV in the germline V gene. The DNA of the CDR3 is TGTGCCAGCAGCGTCCCCCTCAGGACTAGCGGGAGTTGGGAGCAGTACTTC. This encodes CASSVPLRTSGSWEQYF.

By share, this clone ranks as medium-sized. The rearrangement links TRBV27 to TRBJ2-7; TRBD1 aligns across 8 bases. Germline V lookup: CDR1 MNHEY, CDR2 SMNVEV (reference sequence). This CDR3 has 14 residues. J was trimmed by 5 bases and V by 3 bases; bases with no gene match: 6. The CDR3 DNA follows: TGTGCCAGCAGTTTCTGGCAGGGGGCCAACGAGCAGTACTTC. Its translation: CASSFWQGANEQYF.

This clone is labeled medium-sized. This chain joins TRBV6-1 and TRBJ1-5; D call uncertain. With 7 bases removed from V and 3 bases from J, the gap between germline ends came to 16 bases. This CDR3 contains 15 residues. Germline-derived CDR1 and CDR2 are MNHNS and SASEGT. The CDR3 nucleotides read TGTGCCAGCATGGGTCCCCTCAAGTACAATCAGCCCCAGCATTTT. This translates into CASMGPLKYNQPQHF.

The chain links TRBV28 to TRBJ2-3; 8 nucleotides match TRBD2. This CDR3 region has 13 residues. The V gene's germline CDR1 is MDHEN and CDR2 SYDVKM. V lost 7 bases and J lost 6; bases outside the gene matches: 6. DNA of the CDR3: TGTGCCAGCATTCCTCGGACTAGCGATACGCAGTATTTT. This codes for CASIPRTSDTQYF. The full variable domain, its missing parts supplied by reference TRBV28 and TRBJ2-3, is DVKVTQSSRYLVKRTGEKVFLECVQDMDHENMFWYRQDPGLGLRLIYFSYDVKMKEKGDIPEGYSVSREKKERFSLILESASTNQTSMYLCASIPRTSDTQYFGPGTRLTVL.

The rearrangement links TRBV5-5 to TRBJ2-3, with a possible D match to TRBD2 (6 bases). The CDR3 covers 14 residues. The V end lost 6 bases, the J end lost 1 base, and 12 bases lay between the germline ends. Germline values: CDR1 SGHKS, CDR2 YYEKEE (reference sequence). The CDR3 here is CASIRGGGTDTQYF. In DNA form, the CDR3 reads TGTGCCAGCATCCGAGGCGGGGGCACAGATACGCAGTATTTT.